What follows are 10 T cell receptor beta chains derived from one specimen sequenced in a study of blood T cell repertoires in COVID-19. This table comes from immunoSEQ multiplex PCR, and its TCRdb copy is limited to in-frame clones, with some not included. The repertoire includes 40,000 to 65,000 clones, about 86% of them detected once, and over 9.5% sits in the top ten. The sequenced sample was peripheral blood. The receptor set was obtained from an older man with active COVID-19.

The CDR3 sequence: CASSVGQQSGDTQYF. In nucleotides, the CDR3 is TGTGCCAGCAGCGTAGGACAGCAGTCAGGGGATACGCAGTATTTT. The rearrangement joins TRBV9 to TRBJ2-3, with D possibly being TRBD1 (5 bases). The CDR3 covers 15 residues. V was clipped by 0 bases and J by 6 bases, with 14 bases between them. CDR1 is SGDLS, CDR2 YYNGEE, per germline.

As concerns this clone: At the DNA level, this CDR3 is encoded by other sequences in the same sample as well. The rearrangement joins TRBV5-1 to TRBJ2-5; 7 positions agree with TRBD1. Trimming at V came to 4 bases and at J to 1 base, leaving 4 bases not matched to a gene. The CDR3 extends over 14 amino acids. Germline assignment: CDR1 SGHRS and CDR2 YFSETQ. The CDR3 loop reads CASSLGTVQETQYF. CDR3 DNA sequence: TGCGCCAGCAGCCTCGGGACAGTCCAAGAGACCCAGTACTTC.

The V gene is TRBV18, the J gene TRBJ2-1; 7 bases are a match to TRBD1. CDR1 and CDR2 (germline): KGHSH, LQKENI. The ends lost 4 bases at V and 7 bases at J; junction bases unmatched: 4. The CDR3 covers 13 residues. CDR3 region: CASSRLQGNEQFF. The DNA for the CDR3 is TGTGCCAGCTCACGCCTACAGGGGAATGAGCAGTTCTTC.

This clone was counted a single time. This rearrangement joins TRBV2 to TRBJ2-1; 8 bases are a match to TRBD2. This CDR3 region has 15 residues. V lost 5 bases, J lost 6 bases, and 9 bases stayed unmatched. Germline CDR1 reads SNHLY; CDR2 reads FYNNEI. The CDR3 sequence is CASSLRGGMSNEQFF. The CDR3 DNA follows: TGTGCCAGCAGTCTACGGGGGGGCATGAGCAATGAGCAGTTCTTC.

The chain is built from TRBV10-3 and TRBJ1-1, with 10 bases identical to TRBD1. Germline V lookup: CDR1 ENHRY, CDR2 SYGVKD. V gave up 0 bases and J gave up 5 bases; unmatched junction bases: 12. The CDR3 sequence is 18 residues long. The CDR3 sequence: CAISESRDRGTGRTEAFF. CDR3 coding DNA: TGTGCCATCAGTGAGTCCCGGGACAGGGGTACGGGTCGGACTGAAGCTTTCTTT.

Written as DNA, the CDR3 is TGTGCCAGCAGCTTCCAGGACAGGGGCCCTGAAGCTTTCTTT. Amino acid sequence: CASSFQDRGPEAFF. V usage is TRBV5-6 and J usage is TRBJ1-1; 9 positions agree with TRBD1. V shed 2 bases, J shed 6 bases, and the junction held 5 bases outside the gene matches. CDR1 is SGHDT, CDR2 YYEEEE, per germline. This CDR3 comprises 14 residues.

The V and J genes are TRBV5-6 and TRBJ2-2; the D gene is possibly TRBD2 (6 bases). V was pared by 4 bases and J by 2 bases, with 12 bases between. This CDR3 contains 15 residues. Germline-derived CDR1 and CDR2 are SGHDT and YYEEEE. CDR3 region: CASSLLGLNTGELFF. Written as DNA, the CDR3 is TGTGCCAGCAGCCTCCTGGGACTCAACACCGGGGAGCTGTTTTTT. Using reference TRBV5-6 and TRBJ2-2 for the parts outside the CDR3, the full variable domain is DAGVTQSPTHLIKTRGQQVTLRCSPKSGHDTVSWYQQALGQGPQFIFQYYEEEERQRGNFPDRFSGHQFPNYSSELNVNALLLGDSALYLCASSLLGLNTGELFFGEGSRLTVL.

The rearrangement joins TRBV7-7 to TRBJ1-5, with D possibly TRBD1 on 6 matching bases. The V and J ends lost 4 bases and 5 bases respectively, with 27 bases between them. From germline, CDR1 is SSHAT and CDR2 FNYEAQ (reference sequence). This CDR3 has 19 amino acids. CDR3 coding DNA: TGTGCCAGCAGCTCCTTCCGGGACACCCCCGGGTGGTTCTATCAGCCCCAGCATTTT. Protein: CASSSFRDTPGWFYQPQHF.

This clone was counted a few times. The chain carries TRBV9 and TRBJ2-6; 7 bases map to TRBD1. V gave up 4 bases and J gave up 2 bases; unmatched junction bases: 12. This CDR3 has 18 amino acids. The V gene's germline CDR1 is SGDLS and CDR2 YYNGEE. CDR3 nucleotides: TGTGCCAGCAGCCCCCGGACAGGTACATGGGCTGGGGCCAACGTCCTGACTTTC. Translated: CASSPRTGTWAGANVLTF.

This clone was counted only a few times. The chain recombines TRBV5-6 with TRBJ2-5; 9 nucleotides line up with TRBD2. This CDR3 has 17 residues. Germline assignment: CDR1 SGHDT and CDR2 YYEEEE. V shed 2 bases and J 5 bases; nucleotides not matched to a gene: 13. The CDR3 spells CASSFRSGGGAFETQYF. The DNA of the CDR3 is TGTGCCAGCAGCTTTCGTAGCGGCGGGGGGGCCTTTGAGACCCAGTACTTC.